Given below is one T cell receptor (beta chain) in context. The antigen remains unidentified. These data belong to a study of shared clonotypes between healthy human individuals. Study results and limitations: For naive CD4 cells, approximately 5% of clonotypes were shared across a handful of donors.

Sequencing was performed with immunoSEQ multiplex PCR; in TCRdb, only in-frame clones are kept and a portion is missing. This table holds about 2 million clones, around 96% found once. CD8 cells classed as naive were CD45RO-negative and positively selected for CCR7, excluding terminally differentiated effector memory CD45RA+ cells. This CDR3 contains 15 residues. The J segment lost 6 bases and the V segment lost 5 bases, leaving 7 bases of the junction unmatched. The V gene's germline CDR1 is MNHEY and CDR2 SVGAGI. The rearrangement uses TRBV6-5 and TRBJ2-1; TRBD2 matches 10 bases. The TCR sequence derives from a man younger than 35 in good health. Sequenced input: naive CD8+ T cells sorted from blood. CDR3 DNA: TGTGCCAGCAGTATTATAGCGGGGGGACGCAATGAGCAGTTCTTC. This codes for CASSIIAGGRNEQFF.